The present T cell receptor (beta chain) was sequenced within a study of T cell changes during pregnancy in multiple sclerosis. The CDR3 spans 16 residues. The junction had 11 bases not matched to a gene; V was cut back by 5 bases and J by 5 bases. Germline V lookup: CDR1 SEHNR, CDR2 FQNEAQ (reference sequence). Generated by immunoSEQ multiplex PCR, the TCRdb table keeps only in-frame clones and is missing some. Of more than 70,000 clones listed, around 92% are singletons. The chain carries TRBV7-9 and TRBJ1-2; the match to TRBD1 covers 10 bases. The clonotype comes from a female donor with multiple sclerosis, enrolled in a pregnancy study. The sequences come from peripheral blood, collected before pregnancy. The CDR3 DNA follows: TGTGCCAGCAGCATTCCTCGACAGGGGGCAGGGTATGGCTACACCTTC. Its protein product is CASSIPRQGAGYGYTF.